This T cell receptor (beta chain) was sequenced for a study of T cells in Graves' hyperthyroidism and ophthalmopathy. From RNA transcripts, TCR beta CDR3 regions were amplified. When the TCR CDR3 underwent first-round RT-PCR, the HTBI primer set was used. Using its own MiXCR run on the multiplex PCR reads, TCRdb lists one record per CDR3 protein. Among approximately 430,000 distinct CDR3 sequences listed, about a sixth were seen once. This clonotype was observed at least ten times. V was shortened by 1 base and J by 6 bases, with 3 bases between the two germline ends. This CDR3 spans 11 amino acids. Germline assignment: CDR1 PRHDT and CDR2 FYEKMQ (reference sequence). The PBMCs were taken from around 9 ml of fresh peripheral blood.

This chain joins TRBV13 and TRBJ1-1; D gene ambiguous. The source is a woman under 30 with Graves' hyperthyroidism. The sequenced material came from blood. The CDR3 is CASSLDPEAFF. CDR3 DNA sequence: TGTGCCAGCAGCTTAGATCCTGAAGCTTTCTTT.